Listed here are 20 T cell receptor beta chains from one sample, sequenced in a study of T cells expressing NK-cell markers. For each CDR3 protein, TCRdb gives one entry from its re-call of the 5' RACE reads, without DNA. The sample holds about 2,200 distinct CDR3 sequences. The sample was blood T cells: a sorted CD56 or NKG2C T cell subset, CD4+ or CD8+ T cells, or bulk PBMC T cells (not recorded which). These TCRs come from a woman aged 18-29 years in good health.

The chain is built from TRBV10-1 and TRBJ2-2. Germline V gene data show CDR1 as WNHNN and CDR2 as SYGVQD (reference sequence). The CDR3 length is 16 residues. The CDR3 is CASSESGRVKAGELFF.

This clonotype counts as medium-sized by frequency. This chain connects TRBV6-5 to TRBJ2-1; TCRdb outputs TRBD2, but without DNA this stays unchecked. The length of the CDR3 is 15 residues. The germline gives CDR1 MNHEY, CDR2 SVGAGI. CDR3 sequence reads: CASSYSGGGYNEQFF.

This chain links TRBV6-2 or TRBV6-3 with TRBJ2-6. The CDR3 loop spans 15 amino acids. Germline assignment: CDR1 MNHEY and CDR2 SVGEGT. The CDR3 spells CASSYSSSGANVLTF.

The rearrangement links TRBV5-1 to TRBJ2-1; TCRdb picks TRBD2, but there is no DNA to check that call. From germline, CDR1 is SGHRS and CDR2 YFSETQ. The length of the CDR3 is 17 residues. The CDR3 spells CASSLVGGSGSYNEQFF.

The chain is built from TRBV3-1 and TRBJ1-1; absent DNA, TCRdb's TRBD1 call cannot be checked. Germline CDR1 LGHDT, CDR2 YNNKEL (reference sequence). The CDR3 has 14 amino acids. The CDR3 protein is CASSPQGGNTEAFF.

V usage is TRBV12-3 or TRBV12-4 and J usage is TRBJ2-7; TCRdb picks TRBD1, but there is no DNA to check that call. CDR3 size: 13 residues. This CDR3 is CASSLYGAYEQYF.

The gene calls are TRBV6-5 and TRBJ2-3; the D gene TCRdb calls, TRBD1, cannot be checked with no DNA. CDR1 MNHEY and CDR2 SVGAGI come from the germline V gene. The CDR3 consists of 16 residues. CDR3: CASSYLLGQGKDTQYF.

The chain links TRBV10-2 to TRBJ2-7; TCRdb reports TRBD2, a call that lacks DNA to check it against. This CDR3 region has 14 residues. Germline V gives CDR1 WSHSY, CDR2 SAAADI. The CDR3 reads CASSAGWIGPEQYF.

Frequency places this clonotype as medium-sized. V usage is TRBV25-1 and J usage is TRBJ1-4; the TCRdb call, TRBD1, lacks DNA for checking. Germline V lookup: CDR1 MGHDK, CDR2 SYGVNS. This CDR3 has 20 amino acids. CDR3: CASSEPIFGQGVAVYEKLFF.

This rearrangement joins TRBV9 to TRBJ1-2; as DNA is missing, the TRBD1 call by TCRdb cannot be tested. CDR1 is SGDLS and CDR2 is YYNGEE in the germline V gene. The CDR3 contains 17 residues. The CDR3 region is CASSRQGTPMPSYGYTF. The entire variable domain, with the rest obtained from reference TRBV9 and TRBJ1-2, is as follows: DSGVTQTPKHLITATGQRVTLRCSPRSGDLSVYWYQQSLDQGLQFLIQYYNGEERAKGNILERFSAQQFPDLHSELNLSSLELGDSALYFCASSRQGTPMPSYGYTFGSGTRLTVV.

This chain links TRBV4-3 with TRBJ2-1; TCRdb picks TRBD2, but there is no DNA to check that call. There are 16 residues in the CDR3. CDR1 LGHNA and CDR2 YSLEER come from the germline V gene. The CDR3 is CASSQEAGAGNNEQFF.

This rearrangement joins TRBV7-2 to TRBJ2-3. The CDR3 consists of 16 residues. The germline CDR1 and CDR2 sequences are SGHTA and FQGNSA. CDR3 sequence reads: CASSLALAGITDTQYF.

The chain recombines TRBV20-1 with TRBJ2-2; the D call from TCRdb, TRBD2, cannot be confirmed without DNA. This CDR3 comprises 15 residues. Germline lookup yields CDR1 DFQATT and CDR2 SNEGSKA (reference sequence). CDR3 amino acids: CSARDGQREYGELFF.

The genes are TRBV13 and TRBJ2-1; TCRdb selects TRBD2, and the lack of DNA leaves this call unchecked. There are 15 residues in the CDR3. The germline V gene has CDR1 PRHDT and CDR2 FYEKMQ (reference sequence). CDR3 amino acids: CASSFSGTSLNEQFF.

This chain connects TRBV20-1 to TRBJ2-1. Germline CDR1 reads DFQATT; CDR2 reads SNEGSKA (reference sequence). The CDR3 extends over 14 amino acids. The CDR3 loop is CSALTYVGYNEQFF.

The chain recombines TRBV7-2 with TRBJ1-2; no DNA is available, so the TRBD1 call from TCRdb remains unchecked. This CDR3 spans 16 amino acids. Germline lookup yields CDR1 SGHTA and CDR2 FQGNSA. The chain's CDR3 is CASSPYPPGLVYGYTF.

The chain uses TRBV29-1 and TRBJ2-1; TCRdb lists TRBD1, though no DNA is available to test this call. Germline V gene lookup returns CDR1 SQVTM and CDR2 ANQGSEA. The CDR3 runs to 15 residues. The CDR3: CSVDGTESSYNEQFF.

V is TRBV7-2 and J is TRBJ2-7; the TRBD1 assignment by TCRdb is unverifiable without DNA. The germline gives CDR1 SGHTA, CDR2 FQGNSA. This CDR3 region has 16 residues. The CDR3 region is CASSASGTFEGYEQYF.

The genes are TRBV20-1 and TRBJ1-1; TCRdb's assignment of TRBD1 cannot be checked, as there is no DNA. Germline V gene data show CDR1 as DFQATT and CDR2 as SNEGSKA (reference sequence). The CDR3 is 12 residues long. The CDR3 sequence is CSATGGETEAFF.

This clonotype is large by frequency. The CDR3 region is CASSASGGATDTQYF. This chain uses TRBV6-4 with TRBJ2-3; TCRdb selects TRBD2, and the lack of DNA leaves this call unchecked. Germline CDR1 reads MRHNA; CDR2 reads SNTAGT. This CDR3 has 15 amino acids.